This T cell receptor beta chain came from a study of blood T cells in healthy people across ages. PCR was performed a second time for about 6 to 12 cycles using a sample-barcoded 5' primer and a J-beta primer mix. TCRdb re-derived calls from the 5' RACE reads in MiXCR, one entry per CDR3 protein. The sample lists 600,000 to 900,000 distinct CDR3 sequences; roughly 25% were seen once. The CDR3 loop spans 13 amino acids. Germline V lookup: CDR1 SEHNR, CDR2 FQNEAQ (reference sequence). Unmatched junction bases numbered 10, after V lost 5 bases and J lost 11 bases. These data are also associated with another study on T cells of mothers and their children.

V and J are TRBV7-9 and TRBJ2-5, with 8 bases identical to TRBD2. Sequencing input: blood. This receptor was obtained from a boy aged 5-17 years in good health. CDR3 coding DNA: TGTGCCAGCAGCCTGGAAGCGGGGGTAGAGCAGTACTTC. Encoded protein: CASSLEAGVEQYF.